These 12 T cell receptor beta chains were sequenced from one sample in a study of T cell responses to AZD1222 COVID-19 vaccine. The data were produced by immunoSEQ multiplex PCR, yet TCRdb's version contains in-frame clones alone and is incomplete. Here the sample spans about 170,000 clones, around 85% being singletons. The starting material was peripheral blood, obtained 28 days after the second AZD1222 dose. Source of these receptors: an adult who received the AZD1222 COVID-19 vaccine.

This chain connects TRBV7-2 to TRBJ2-5, with 10 positions matching TRBD1. Germline CDR1 reads SGHTA; CDR2 reads FQGNSA. Trimming at V came to 1 base and at J to 4 bases, leaving 6 bases not matched to a gene. The CDR3 runs 16 residues. CDR3 DNA: TGTGCCAGCAGCTTAGGCAGTGACAGGGGGCGAGAGACCCAGTACTTC. Translated, it gives CASSLGSDRGRETQYF.

This clone was counted once. V usage is TRBV3-1 (or the pseudogene TRBV3-2) and J usage is TRBJ2-4, with TRBD2 matching over 9 bases. The V gene end was trimmed by 4 bases and the J gene end by 1 base; junction bases not matched to a gene: 17. The V gene's germline CDR1 is LGHDT and CDR2 YNNKEL (reference sequence). This CDR3 is built from 20 residues. The chain's CDR3 is CASSPSLGSSGVGAKNIQYF. CDR3 nucleotides: TGTGCCAGCAGCCCCTCCCTCGGGTCTAGCGGGGTCGGGGCCAAAAACATTCAGTACTTC.

This chain joins TRBV19 and TRBJ2-3; D unresolved. Germline assignment: CDR1 LNHDA and CDR2 SQIVND (reference sequence). V was cut by 5 bases and J by 5 bases, with 11 bases left in between. The CDR3 loop spans 13 amino acids. CDR3 bases: TGTGCCAGTAGTTTGCGGACGAAAGATACGCAGTATTTT. This codes for CASSLRTKDTQYF.

The chain combines TRBV29-1 with TRBJ1-2; D possibly corresponds to TRBD1 (6 bases). Trimming took 7 bases from V and 8 from J, leaving 23 bases between them. Germline CDR1 reads SQVTM; CDR2 reads ANQGSEA. The CDR3 runs to 14 residues. CDR3 coding DNA: TGCAGCGAGGATACCCAGGGGAGCGTGCTGGGCTACACCTTC. It codes for CSEDTQGSVLGYTF.

The chain joins TRBV6-1 to TRBJ1-2, with 8 bases that match TRBD1. The trim removed 5 bases at V and 4 bases at J, leaving 6 bases unmatched. The CDR3 is 14 amino acids. From germline, CDR1 is MNHNS and CDR2 SASEGT. The CDR3 nucleotides read TGTGCCAGCAGTCCCGGACAGGGCGGCTATGGCTACACCTTC. Protein product: CASSPGQGGYGYTF.

The chain combines TRBV5-5 with TRBJ2-7; D is possibly TRBD1 or TRBD2 (5 bases each). Trimming removed 0 bases at V and 2 bases at J, with 12 bases between. Germline values: CDR1 SGHKS, CDR2 YYEKEE (reference sequence). CDR3 length: 15 amino acids. Here the CDR3 DNA reads TGTGCCAGCAGCTTGGTCAATTGGGGGACCTACGAGCAGTACTTC. Its protein product is CASSLVNWGTYEQYF. Variable domain in full (rest from reference TRBV5-5 and TRBJ2-7): DAGVTQSPTHLIKTRGQQVTLRCSPISGHKSVSWYQQVLGQGPQFIFQYYEKEERGRGNFPDRFSARQFPNYSSELNVNALLLGDSALYLCASSLVNWGTYEQYFGPGTRLTVT.

This clone has just one count. The chain uses TRBV5-1 and TRBJ2-2; TRBD2 aligns across 11 bases. J was trimmed by 4 bases and V by 6 bases; bases with no gene match: 8. Germline-derived CDR1 and CDR2 are SGHRS and YFSETQ. This CDR3 spans 16 amino acids. The CDR3, as DNA: TGCGCCAGCAAACCGATGACTAGCGGGGTCACCGGGGAGCTGTTTTTT. It is translated as CASKPMTSGVTGELFF.

The chain joins TRBV18 to TRBJ2-4; D ambiguous. V dropped 0 bases and J dropped 0 bases, with 6 bases sitting between them. CDR1 and CDR2 from the germline V gene are KGHSH and LQKENI. The CDR3 consists of 15 residues. CDR3 bases: TGTGCCAGCTCACCACCGGGCCGAGCCAAAAACATTCAGTACTTC. Its translation: CASSPPGRAKNIQYF.

This chain uses TRBV10-3 with TRBJ2-7, with D tentatively TRBD1 (5 bases). The CDR3 spans 12 residues. From germline, CDR1 is ENHRY and CDR2 SYGVKD. V was shortened by 8 bases and J by 2 bases, with 10 bases between the two germline ends. CDR3 amino acids: CAISRATYEQYF. The CDR3 DNA reads TGTGCCATCTCCAGGGCCACCTACGAGCAGTACTTC.

V and J are TRBV12-5 and TRBJ1-2; D is unresolved. This CDR3 comprises 13 residues. Germline lookup yields CDR1 LGHNT and CDR2 FRNRAP. The V end was cut by 1 base, the J end by 2 bases, with 5 bases between. CDR3 DNA sequence: TGTGCTAGTGGTTTGGGGGAGAACTATGGCTACACCTTC. This gives the protein CASGLGENYGYTF.

The CDR3 DNA follows: TGTGCCAGCAGTGAAAGGGGGCCGGCTAATGAAAAACTGTTTTTT. Amino acid sequence: CASSERGPANEKLFF. The chain recombines TRBV6-1 with TRBJ1-4; 7 bases align to TRBD1. Looked up from germline, CDR1 is MNHNS and CDR2 is SASEGT. This CDR3 is 15 amino acids long. The V segment lost 2 bases and the J segment 3 bases; nucleotides outside the gene matches: 3.

This clone occurred a few times. The chain carries TRBV27 and TRBJ2-7, with TRBD1 identical over 11 bases. From germline, CDR1 is MNHEY and CDR2 SMNVEV (reference sequence). V shed 10 bases and J 2 bases; nucleotides not matched to a gene: 13. This CDR3 is 16 amino acids long. CDR3 protein: CATYSRDRGSTYEQYF. As DNA, the CDR3 is TGTGCCACCTACTCCCGGGACAGGGGGTCAACCTACGAGCAGTACTTC.